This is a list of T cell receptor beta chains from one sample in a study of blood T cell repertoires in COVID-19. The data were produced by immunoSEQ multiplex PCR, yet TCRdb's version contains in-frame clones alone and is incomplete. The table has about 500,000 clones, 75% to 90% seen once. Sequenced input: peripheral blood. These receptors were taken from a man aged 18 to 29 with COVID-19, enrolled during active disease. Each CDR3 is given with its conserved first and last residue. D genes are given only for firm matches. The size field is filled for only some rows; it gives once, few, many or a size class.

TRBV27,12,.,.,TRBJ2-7,CASSNTRYEQYF,TGTGCCAGCAGTAATACACGCTACGAGCAGTACTTC
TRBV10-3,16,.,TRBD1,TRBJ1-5,CAISDHDRVSGQPQHF,TGTGCCATCAGTGATCACGACAGGGTGTCAGGTCAGCCCCAGCATTTT
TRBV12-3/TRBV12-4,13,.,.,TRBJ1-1,CASSLLAASEAFF,TGTGCCAGCAGTTTATTGGCGGCCAGTGAAGCTTTCTTT
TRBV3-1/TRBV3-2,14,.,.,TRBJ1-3,CASSPLSRGNTIYF,TGTGCCAGCAGCCCCTTGAGCCGCGGAAACACCATATATTTT
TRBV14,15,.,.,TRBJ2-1,CASSHGGVNYNEQFF,TGTGCCAGCAGCCACGGGGGAGTGAACTACAATGAGCAGTTCTTC
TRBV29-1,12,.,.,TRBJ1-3,CSVEAGGNTIYF,TGCAGCGTTGAGGCGGGTGGAAACACCATATATTTT
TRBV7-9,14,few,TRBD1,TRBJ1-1,CASSPQGVDTEAFF,TGTGCCAGCAGCCCCCAGGGGGTAGACACTGAAGCTTTCTTT
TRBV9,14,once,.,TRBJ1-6,CASSVAGFGSPLHF,TGTGCCAGCAGCGTAGCAGGGTTTGGTTCACCCCTCCACTTT
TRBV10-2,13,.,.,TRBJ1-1,CASRLGQNTEAFF,TGCGCCAGCAGATTGGGACAGAACACTGAAGCTTTCTTT
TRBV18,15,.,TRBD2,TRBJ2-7,CASSPPLAERRQQYF,TGTGCCAGCTCACCACCTCTAGCGGAAAGGAGACAACAGTACTTC
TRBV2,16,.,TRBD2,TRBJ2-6,CASSDSGEAGANVLTF,TGTGCCAGCAGTGATAGCGGGGAGGCTGGGGCCAACGTCCTGACTTTC
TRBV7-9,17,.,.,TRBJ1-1,CASSLTLTLQANTEAFF,TGTGCCAGCAGCTTAACTCTAACGTTGCAGGCCAACACTGAAGCTTTCTTT
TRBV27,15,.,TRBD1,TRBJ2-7,CASSFGTGGGYEQYF,TGTGCCAGCAGTTTCGGGACAGGGGGAGGCTACGAGCAGTACTTC
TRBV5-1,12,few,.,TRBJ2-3,CASSQGRDTQYF,TGCGCCAGCAGCCAAGGGAGGGATACGCAGTATTTT
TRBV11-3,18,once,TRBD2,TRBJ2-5,CASSLGLAGGPGGETQYF,TGTGCCAGCAGCCTTGGACTAGCGGGAGGGCCCGGGGGGGAGACCCAGTACTTC
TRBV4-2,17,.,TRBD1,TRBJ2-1,CASSQDPGTGTYNEQFF,TGTGCCAGCAGCCAAGATCCCGGGACAGGAACTTACAATGAGCAGTTCTTC
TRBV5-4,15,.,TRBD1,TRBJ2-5,CASSRGQGYQETQYF,TGTGCCAGCAGCCGTGGACAGGGGTACCAAGAGACCCAGTACTTC
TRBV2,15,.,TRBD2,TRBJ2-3,CASSEASGFTDTQYF,TGTGCCAGCAGTGAGGCTAGCGGATTCACAGATACGCAGTATTTT
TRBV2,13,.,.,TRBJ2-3,CASSRASGGTQYF,TGTGCCAGCAGCCGGGCGTCCGGAGGGACGCAGTATTTT
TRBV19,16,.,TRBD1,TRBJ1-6,CASSTLTGTGGVPLHF,TGTGCCAGTAGTACCCTTACCGGGACAGGGGGAGTTCCCCTCCACTTT